The next 27 T cell receptor beta chains were all read from a single sample in a study of control samples from healthy donors and cancer patients. Assay: immunoSEQ multiplex PCR; the TCRdb copy retains only in-frame clones and omits some. The repertoire shows 150,000 to 200,000 clones; the top ten hold about 2.2%. The sequencing sample was made of blood. The source is a woman aged 25 to 39 in good health.

This chain uses TRBV25-1 with TRBJ1-1; perhaps TRBD1 as D (5 bases). Germline CDR1 and CDR2: MGHDK and SYGVNS. V was pared by 4 bases and J by 5 bases, with 17 bases between. This CDR3 has 15 residues. The CDR3 DNA reads as TGTGCCAGCAGTGCCCCCTCCCAGGGAAGTACTGAAGCTTTCTTT. This gives the protein CASSAPSQGSTEAFF. Together with reference TRBV25-1 and TRBJ1-1, the CDR3 gives the full variable domain: EADIYQTPRYLVIGTGKKITLECSQTMGHDKMYWYQQDPGMELHLIHYSYGVNSTEKGDLSSESTVSRIRTEHFPLTLESARPSHTSQYLCASSAPSQGSTEAFFGQGTRLTVV.

The chain has TRBV9 and TRBJ2-7; tentatively, D is TRBD1 (5 bases). V gave up 3 bases and J gave up 6 bases, with 13 bases separating them. The germline CDR1 and CDR2 sequences are SGDLS and YYNGEE. CDR3 size: 13 residues. CDR3 sequence: CASSGHQGTEQYF. The CDR3 nucleotides read TGTGCCAGCAGCGGCCACCAGGGTACCGAGCAGTACTTC.

The V gene is TRBV12-3 or TRBV12-4, the J gene TRBJ1-5; D unclear. The CDR3 runs 12 residues. Trimming removed 7 bases at V and 10 bases at J, with 14 bases between. The CDR3 region has the DNA TGTGCCAGCAAAGGCAGCCTGAGACCCCAGCATTTT. Translation: CASKGSLRPQHF.

The V gene is TRBV6-5, the J gene TRBJ1-1; D unclear. Germline assignment: CDR1 MNHEY and CDR2 SVGAGI. The CDR3 sequence is 12 residues long. The germline V and J ends were trimmed by 5 bases and 1 base, with 5 bases remaining between them. This CDR3 reads CASSRRNTEAFF. As DNA, the CDR3 is TGTGCCAGCAGTAGGAGGAACACTGAAGCTTTCTTT.

The genes are TRBV15 and TRBJ2-7; D tentatively fits TRBD1 or TRBD2 (5 bases each). Trimming pared 0 bases from V and 3 bases from J, leaving 18 bases between. This CDR3 region has 17 residues. Germline CDR1 and CDR2: LNHNV and YYDKDF (reference sequence). This CDR3 is CATSRDPPKRGYYEQYF. The CDR3 nucleotides are TGTGCCACCAGCAGAGATCCCCCTAAGAGGGGCTACTACGAGCAGTACTTC.

This sequence joins TRBV27 and TRBJ1-4; D is unresolved. The V and J ends lost 2 bases and 0 bases respectively, with 7 bases between them. The CDR3 spans 15 residues. Germline loops: CDR1 MNHEY, CDR2 SMNVEV (reference sequence). The CDR3 bases are TGTGCCAGCAGTTTAAGGAGGGCAACTAATGAAAAACTGTTTTTT. Translation: CASSLRRATNEKLFF. The whole variable domain, filled in from reference TRBV27 and TRBJ1-4, reads EAQVTQNPRYLITVTGKKLTVTCSQNMNHEYMSWYRQDPGLGLRQIYYSMNVEVTDKGDVPEGYKVSRKEKRNFPLILESPSPNQTSLYFCASSLRRATNEKLFFGSGTQLSVL.

The rearrangement links TRBV29-1 to TRBJ2-5; either TRBD1 or TRBD2 may fit D (5 bases each). CDR3 size: 14 residues. Germline lookup yields CDR1 SQVTM and CDR2 ANQGSEA. The ends were cut back, 4 bases at V and 5 bases at J, with 17 bases in the middle. The CDR3 here is CSVASGGFGETQYF. The CDR3 nucleotides are TGCAGCGTTGCCAGTGGGGGTTTTGGGGAGACCCAGTACTTC.

The chain recombines TRBV27 with TRBJ1-2; no clear D. V was shortened by 4 bases and J by 4 bases, with 7 bases between the two germline ends. Germline CDR1 MNHEY, CDR2 SMNVEV (reference sequence). The CDR3 is 12 residues long. This CDR3 reads CASSYPFYGYTF. CDR3 nucleotide sequence: TGTGCCAGCAGTTATCCTTTCTATGGCTACACCTTC.

The genes are TRBV3-1 (or the pseudogene TRBV3-2) and TRBJ1-2; D unresolved. Deletions cut 4 bases from V and 0 bases from J, with 12 bases between. The CDR3 has 15 residues. Per the germline V gene, CDR1 is LGHDT and CDR2 is YNNKEL (reference sequence). The CDR3 coding sequence is TGTGCCAGCAGCCGGATAGACCGGACTAACTATGGCTACACCTTC. Amino acid sequence: CASSRIDRTNYGYTF.

The chain recombines TRBV25-1 with TRBJ1-1; weak D call: TRBD1 (5 bases). The CDR3 totals 14 residues. V was clipped by 8 bases and J by 0 bases, with 13 bases between them. Germline loops: CDR1 MGHDK, CDR2 SYGVNS. The CDR3 DNA reads TGTGCCAGCTCCAGGACGGGACTGAACACTGAAGCTTTCTTT. Translation: CASSRTGLNTEAFF.

The chain uses TRBV10-2 and TRBJ1-2; no definite D call. CDR1 and CDR2 (germline): WSHSY, SAAADI. The CDR3 has 14 residues. Between the trimmed V and J ends, which lost 3 bases and 6 bases, there was a span of 14 bases. CDR3 amino acids: CASSDLTTSHGYTF. CDR3 bases: TGCGCCAGCAGTGACCTTACAACTTCCCATGGCTACACCTTC.

The rearrangement uses TRBV7-2 and TRBJ2-7; D not certain. CDR3 length: 13 residues. Germline loops: CDR1 SGHTA, CDR2 FQGNSA. Trimming left V 5 bases short and J 2 bases short, with 10 bases between. The DNA of the CDR3 is TGTGCCAGCAGCCACGGGTCAACCTACGAGCAGTACTTC. This gives the protein CASSHGSTYEQYF.

The chain recombines TRBV5-4 with TRBJ2-5; no clear D gene. The germline V gene encodes CDR1 SGHNT and CDR2 YYREEE (reference sequence). Trimming removed 0 bases from V and 5 bases from J, with 8 bases in between. The CDR3 consists of 13 residues. Written as DNA, the CDR3 is TGTGCCAGCAGCTTGGTCGATACGGAGACCCAGTACTTC. Translating it yields CASSLVDTETQYF.

V is TRBV7-2 and J is TRBJ1-1, with 7 nucleotides matching TRBD1. The CDR3 consists of 14 residues. Unmatched junction bases numbered 7, after V lost 5 bases and J lost 4 bases. CDR1 is SGHTA and CDR2 is FQGNSA in the germline V gene. The CDR3 region has the DNA TGTGCCAGCAGCGCCTCCAGGGGGGGCACTGAAGCTTTCTTT. Its translation is CASSASRGGTEAFF. Full variable domain (remainder filled in from reference TRBV7-2 and TRBJ1-1): GAGVSQSPSNKVTEKGKDVELRCDPISGHTALYWYRQSLGQGLEFLIYFQGNSAPDKSGLPSDRFSAERTGGSVSTLTIQRTQQEDSAVYLCASSASRGGTEAFFGQGTRLTVV.

The rearrangement joins TRBV2 to TRBJ1-3; D not resolved. Germline CDR1 reads SNHLY; CDR2 reads FYNNEI. The CDR3 has 11 amino acids. Deletions cut 4 bases from V and 4 bases from J, with 2 bases between. In DNA form, the CDR3 reads TGTGCCAGCAGTGGGGGAAACACCATATATTTT. It codes for CASSGGNTIYF.

V gene TRBV4-3 combines with J gene TRBJ2-1; 8 nucleotides line up with TRBD2. CDR3 length: 16 amino acids. CDR1 and CDR2 from the germline V gene are LGHNA and YSLEER. Germline trimming cut 3 bases from V and 3 bases from J; bases unmatched to any gene: 7. CDR3 nucleotide sequence: TGCGCCAGCAGCCAGGAGAGCGGGGGCGACTACAATGAGCAGTTCTTC. Encoded protein: CASSQESGGDYNEQFF.

The chain combines TRBV7-9 with TRBJ2-7; 7 nucleotides agree with TRBD1. V lost 3 bases to trimming and J lost 6 bases; unmatched junction nucleotides: 2. Germline CDR1 and CDR2: SEHNR and FQNEAQ (reference sequence). This CDR3 is built from 12 residues. Here the CDR3 reads CASSFRQGEQYF. The CDR3 DNA follows: TGTGCCAGCAGCTTCCGACAGGGCGAGCAGTACTTC.

This chain connects TRBV28 to TRBJ1-2; D uncertain. Germline V CDR1 and CDR2: MDHEN, SYDVKM. This CDR3 is built from 14 residues. Trimming cost V 3 bases and J 4 bases, with 12 bases left between them. DNA of the CDR3: TGTGCCAGCAGTTTGAGGGTCCGGGGCTATGGCTACACCTTC. It translates to CASSLRVRGYGYTF.

The chain uses TRBV7-8 and TRBJ2-1; 11 nucleotides line up with TRBD2. Trimming at V came to 5 bases and at J to 4 bases, leaving 4 bases not matched to a gene. The CDR3 totals 15 residues. CDR1 and CDR2 from the germline V gene are SGHVS and FQNEAQ. The CDR3 DNA follows: TGTGCCAGCAGCCCTCGACTAGCGGGGTACAATGAGCAGTTCTTC. It encodes CASSPRLAGYNEQFF. The variable domain in full, completed from reference TRBV7-8 and TRBJ2-1, reads GAGVSQSPRYKVAKRGQDVALRCDPISGHVSLFWYQQALGQGPEFLTYFQNEAQLDKSGLPSDRFFAERPEGSVSTLKIQRTQQEDSAVYLCASSPRLAGYNEQFFGPGTRLTVL.

The chain joins TRBV4-1 to TRBJ1-1, with 7 bases identical to TRBD1. Per germline, CDR1 MGHRA and CDR2 YSYEKL. J was trimmed by 9 bases and V by 1 base; bases with no gene match: 8. This CDR3 has 14 amino acids. The chain's CDR3 is CASSQVRQGSKAFF. CDR3 in DNA: TGCGCCAGCAGCCAAGTAAGACAGGGCTCTAAAGCTTTCTTT.

The rearrangement links TRBV24-1 to TRBJ2-2; D is perhaps TRBD1 (5 bases). Germline V gene sequence: CDR1 KGHDR, CDR2 SFDVKD. There are 15 residues in the CDR3. Trimming took off 5 bases at V and 5 bases at J, with 14 bases between the two ends. The chain's CDR3 is CATSGAQGRTGELFF. CDR3 bases: TGTGCCACCAGTGGGGCGCAGGGCCGGACCGGGGAGCTGTTTTTT.

The CDR3 spells CASRRGPGRQGNYGYTF. The CDR3 DNA reads as TGTGCCAGCAGGAGAGGCCCGGGACGACAGGGTAACTATGGCTACACCTTC. This chain uses TRBV2 with TRBJ1-2; 7 nucleotides match TRBD1. The V segment lost 6 bases and the J segment 1 base; nucleotides outside the gene matches: 14. The CDR3 consists of 17 residues. The V gene's germline CDR1 is SNHLY and CDR2 FYNNEI. The variable domain in full, with the rest retrieved from reference TRBV2 and TRBJ1-2, is EPEVTQTPSHQVTQMGQEVILRCVPISNHLYFYWYRQILGQKVEFLVSFYNNEISEKSEIFDDQFSVERPDGSNFTLKIRSTKLEDSAMYFCASRRGPGRQGNYGYTFGSGTRLTVV.

The genes are TRBV13 and TRBJ1-3; D is uncertain. Germline V lookup: CDR1 PRHDT, CDR2 FYEKMQ (reference sequence). Trimming removed 3 bases at V and 4 bases at J, with 13 bases between. The CDR3 covers 15 residues. The CDR3 sequence is CASSLIRHGGNTIYF. DNA of the CDR3: TGTGCCAGCAGCTTGATTCGCCACGGGGGAAACACCATATATTTT.

The rearrangement joins TRBV6-5 to TRBJ2-1; D might be TRBD1 or TRBD2, each matching 5 bases. The CDR3 sequence is 14 residues long. The V and J ends lost 7 bases and 10 bases respectively, with 20 bases between them. Germline assignment: CDR1 MNHEY and CDR2 SVGAGI. The CDR3 region is CASITGRGLAEQFF. CDR3 in DNA: TGTGCCAGCATTACGGGACGGGGTCTCGCAGAGCAGTTCTTC.

The chain joins TRBV6-2 or TRBV6-3 to TRBJ1-5; no definite D call. This CDR3 spans 14 amino acids. Germline CDR1 is MNHEY and CDR2 is SVGEGT. Trimming took 0 bases from V and 3 from J, leaving 6 bases between them. The CDR3 sequence: CASSYSTPNQPQHF. In nucleotides, the CDR3 is TGTGCCAGCAGTTACTCGACCCCCAATCAGCCCCAGCATTTT.

V gene TRBV28 combines with J gene TRBJ1-6, with a tentative D call TRBD1 (6 bases). Germline CDR1 MDHEN, CDR2 SYDVKM. The V gene lost 6 bases and the J gene lost 9 bases, with 18 bases spanning the gap. The CDR3 is 15 amino acids. In DNA form, the CDR3 reads TGTGCCAGCAGCCCACAGGGCTCAGCAAGTTCACCCCTCCACTTT. Protein product: CASSPQGSASSPLHF.

The chain uses TRBV5-6 and TRBJ1-5; 11 positions match TRBD1. Germline loops: CDR1 SGHDT, CDR2 YYEEEE. With V trimmed by 2 bases and J by 4 bases, 5 bases remained unmatched. The CDR3 runs 16 residues. The CDR3 protein is CASSFWTGGVNQPQHF. CDR3 DNA sequence: TGTGCCAGCAGCTTTTGGACAGGGGGCGTAAATCAGCCCCAGCATTTT.